Shown below are 30 T cell receptor beta chains from a single sample sequenced in a study of lymphopenia after photon versus proton radiotherapy. TCRdb keeps only in-frame clones here, not all; method: immunoSEQ multiplex PCR. The sample holds fewer than 25,000 clones, just under 85% seen once. The sample consisted of peripheral blood, taken from a patient treated with photon-based radiotherapy. These receptors all stem from a woman in her fifties or sixties with pancreatic cancer.

A single count supports this clone. This chain joins TRBV19 and TRBJ2-7; 10 bases map to TRBD1. The V gene end was trimmed by 5 bases and the J gene end by 3 bases; junction bases not matched to a gene: 4. Germline CDR1 LNHDA, CDR2 SQIVND (reference sequence). The CDR3 totals 14 residues. The CDR3 sequence is CASSFRDRGYEQYF. For the CDR3, the DNA is TGTGCCAGTAGTTTCCGGGACAGGGGCTACGAGCAGTACTTC.

V usage is TRBV5-4 and J usage is TRBJ1-1, with D unclear. Looked up from germline, CDR1 is SGHNT and CDR2 is YYREEE (reference sequence). V dropped 0 bases and J dropped 1 base, with 4 bases sitting between them. The CDR3 covers 13 residues. CDR3 DNA: TGTGCCAGCAGCTTGGAGCCGAACACTGAAGCTTTCTTT. It encodes CASSLEPNTEAFF.

J is TRBJ2-1 and V is TRBV7-2, with D tentatively TRBD1 or TRBD2 (5 bases each). Trimming took off 5 bases at V and 7 bases at J, with 18 bases between the two ends. This CDR3 region has 15 residues. Germline CDR1 is SGHTA and CDR2 is FQGNSA. CDR3 sequence reads: CASSPGTTRLNEQFF. The CDR3 bases are TGTGCCAGCAGCCCCGGGACCACCAGACTTAATGAGCAGTTCTTC. Using reference TRBV7-2 and TRBJ2-1 for the parts outside the CDR3, the full variable domain is GAGVSQSPSNKVTEKGKDVELRCDPISGHTALYWYRQSLGQGLEFLIYFQGNSAPDKSGLPSDRFSAERTGGSVSTLTIQRTQQEDSAVYLCASSPGTTRLNEQFFGPGTRLTVL.

This chain joins TRBV15 and TRBJ2-1; the match to TRBD1 covers 9 bases. Germline V gives CDR1 LNHNV, CDR2 YYDKDF (reference sequence). V was pared by 4 bases and J by 5 bases, with 6 bases of the junction left unmatched. CDR3 length equals 15 residues. CDR3 DNA sequence: TGTGCCACCAGCACTTACCGGGACAGGGACAATGAGCAGTTCTTC. Its translation is CATSTYRDRDNEQFF.

This sequence joins TRBV5-1 and TRBJ2-7; TRBD1 or TRBD2 may be the D gene (7 bases each). The CDR3 runs 14 residues. Per germline, CDR1 SGHRS and CDR2 YFSETQ. Trimming left V 6 bases short and J 7 bases short, with 20 bases between. CDR3 loop: CASKSGTASTEQYF. CDR3 coding DNA: TGCGCCAGCAAAAGCGGGACAGCTTCTACGGAGCAGTACTTC.

The rearrangement links TRBV5-1 to TRBJ2-1, with 9 bases lining up with TRBD1. Germline V gene lookup returns CDR1 SGHRS and CDR2 YFSETQ. Trimming removed 0 bases from V and 6 bases from J; junction bases left unmatched: 4. The CDR3 contains 15 residues. The CDR3 region has the DNA TGCGCCAGCAGCTTGGTACAGGGGGCAGGCAATGAGCAGTTCTTC. Protein sequence: CASSLVQGAGNEQFF.

The chain employs TRBV27 and TRBJ1-2; no clear D. V shed 3 bases and J shed 1 base, with 9 bases lying between them. The CDR3 extends over 14 amino acids. Germline V gives CDR1 MNHEY, CDR2 SMNVEV (reference sequence). DNA for the CDR3: TGTGCCAGCAGTTTGCAGCCTTATAACTATGGCTACACCTTC. Protein: CASSLQPYNYGYTF.

On this clone: Mismatch with germline at one junction end may stem from a read error. Other DNA sequences in the same sample also yield this CDR3. The chain uses TRBV28 and TRBJ2-3; TRBD2 is a possible D gene (5 bases). This CDR3 is 15 amino acids long. Germline V CDR1 and CDR2: MDHEN, SYDVKM. The CDR3 loop reads CASRGTPASTDTQYF. In nucleotides, the CDR3 is TGTGCCAGCAGGGGAACCCCCGCTAGCACGGATACGCAGTATTTT.

V gene TRBV6-5 combines with J gene TRBJ2-7, with 8 bases fitting TRBD1. Trimming at V came to 6 bases and at J to 5 bases, leaving 12 bases not matched to a gene. This CDR3 contains 15 residues. CDR1 is MNHEY, CDR2 SVGAGI, per germline. The CDR3 is CASRTVGTGGHEQYF. As DNA, the CDR3 is TGTGCCAGCAGGACCGTCGGGACAGGTGGTCACGAGCAGTACTTC.

V usage is TRBV7-6 and J usage is TRBJ2-7; D perhaps matches TRBD1 (6 bases). CDR1 and CDR2 (germline): SGHVS, FNYEAQ. Trimming removed 1 base from V and 2 bases from J, with 12 bases in between. The CDR3 consists of 15 residues. As DNA, the CDR3 is TGTGCCAGCAGCTTAGGGGGGCACAAAACCTACGAGCAGTACTTC. It codes for CASSLGGHKTYEQYF.

This chain links TRBV28 with TRBJ1-1; 7 nucleotides line up with TRBD1. CDR1 and CDR2 from the germline V gene are MDHEN and SYDVKM. Trimming at V came to 5 bases and at J to 9 bases, leaving 3 bases not matched to a gene. The CDR3 extends over 11 amino acids. CDR3 in amino acids: CASSGDRKAFF. As DNA, the CDR3 is TGTGCCAGCAGTGGGGACAGAAAAGCTTTCTTT.

This clone was found a few times. The chain combines TRBV2 with TRBJ2-1, with 7 bases matching TRBD2. Germline values: CDR1 SNHLY, CDR2 FYNNEI. V shed 3 bases and J 7 bases; nucleotides not matched to a gene: 12. This CDR3 is 16 amino acids long. CDR3 sequence (DNA): TGTGCCAGCAGTGAGATCGCGGGAGTGGTCGCGAATGAGCAGTTCTTC. This translates into CASSEIAGVVANEQFF.

The chain has TRBV28 and TRBJ1-5, with no clear D. CDR1 is MDHEN, CDR2 SYDVKM, per germline. V was cut by 6 bases and J by 3 bases, with 18 bases left in between. The CDR3 runs to 16 residues. CDR3 protein: CASSAPAGPYNQPQHF. Here the CDR3 DNA reads TGTGCCAGCAGCGCGCCGGCAGGTCCGTACAATCAGCCCCAGCATTTT.

The V gene is TRBV5-4, the J gene TRBJ2-2; D possibly corresponds to TRBD2 (5 bases). This CDR3 region has 15 residues. CDR1 is SGHNT, CDR2 YYREEE, per germline (reference sequence). V gave up 4 bases and J gave up 6 bases, with 16 bases separating them. The CDR3 nucleotides read TGTGCCAGCAGCCCTGGAAGGGTGGAGGCCGGGGAGCTGTTTTTT. Protein: CASSPGRVEAGELFF.

This clone turned up a few times. CDR3 in amino acids: CASSFRESNQPQHF. The CDR3 DNA reads as TGTGCCAGCAGCTTCAGGGAAAGCAATCAGCCCCAGCATTTT. The V call is TRBV5-8, the J call TRBJ1-5; a possible D gene is TRBD1 (5 bases). Germline assignment: CDR1 SGHTS and CDR2 YDEGEE. V was shortened by 2 bases and J by 1 base, with 7 bases between the two germline ends. The CDR3 is 14 residues long.

The J gene is TRBJ2-5, the V gene TRBV6-5; possibly TRBD2 for D (7 bases). V lost 6 bases and J lost 7, with 21 bases in between. Looked up from germline, CDR1 is MNHEY and CDR2 is SVGAGI. The CDR3 totals 15 residues. The CDR3, as DNA: TGTGCCAGCAGAGAGTCGGGGGGCGGAATTTGGACCCAGTACTTC. Translation gives CASRESGGGIWTQYF.

The CDR3 loop is CASSSLFSGQVPTANEQFF. DNA of the CDR3: TGTGCCAGCAGTTCATTATTCTCGGGACAGGTCCCTACCGCTAATGAGCAGTTCTTC. This chain connects TRBV27 to TRBJ2-1; the match to TRBD1 covers 8 bases. CDR3 size: 19 residues. Looked up from germline, CDR1 is MNHEY and CDR2 is SMNVEV (reference sequence). With V trimmed by 4 bases and J by 7 bases, 21 bases remained unmatched.

The table lists this clone with a few counts. The CDR3 region has the DNA TGTGCCAGCAGTTACACAGGGGGGACGCAGTATTTT. Protein product: CASSYTGGTQYF. The chain couples TRBV6-5 to TRBJ2-3; TRBD1 matches at 8 bases. With V trimmed by 2 bases and J by 9 bases, 1 base remained unmatched. The germline V gene encodes CDR1 MNHEY and CDR2 SVGAGI. The CDR3 is 12 amino acids.

The chain couples TRBV7-2 to TRBJ2-3; 8 bases match TRBD1. Germline CDR1 SGHTA, CDR2 FQGNSA. V was clipped by 5 bases and J by 4 bases; unmatched bases: 11. The CDR3 is 16 residues long. The CDR3 sequence: CASSRRTGIVADTQYF. CDR3 DNA: TGTGCCAGCAGCCGAAGGACAGGGATTGTGGCAGATACGCAGTATTTT.

The J gene is TRBJ2-5, the V gene TRBV5-1; unclear D gene. The CDR3 runs 14 residues. Trimming stripped 0 bases from V and 1 base from J, with 7 bases between. Germline lookup yields CDR1 SGHRS and CDR2 YFSETQ. The CDR3: CASSLDWGQETQYF. CDR3 sequence (DNA): TGCGCCAGCAGCTTGGACTGGGGCCAAGAGACCCAGTACTTC.

The rearrangement uses TRBV27 and TRBJ2-1, with TRBD2 matching over 7 bases. J was trimmed by 4 bases and V by 5 bases; bases with no gene match: 5. In germline, CDR1 is MNHEY, CDR2 SMNVEV (reference sequence). CDR3 length equals 14 residues. The CDR3 bases are TGTGCCAGCAGTAAGCGCGGGGGATACAATGAGCAGTTCTTC. Its protein is CASSKRGGYNEQFF.

This clone was recorded only once. The V gene is TRBV7-9, the J gene TRBJ2-7, with TRBD2 identical over 14 bases. The CDR3 contains 18 residues. Unmatched junction bases numbered 9, after V lost 4 bases and J lost 1 base. Per germline, CDR1 SEHNR and CDR2 FQNEAQ (reference sequence). The CDR3 sequence: CASSSGTSGSKWSYEQYF. In DNA, the CDR3 is TGTGCCAGCAGCTCCGGGACTAGCGGGAGTAAGTGGTCCTACGAGCAGTACTTC.

The chain recombines TRBV11-3 with TRBJ1-5; D is ambiguous. The V gene lost 0 bases and the J gene lost 3 bases, with 3 bases spanning the gap. Per germline, CDR1 SGHNT and CDR2 YENEEA. The CDR3 is made up of 13 amino acids. Here the CDR3 reads CASSLEFNQPQHF. For the CDR3, the DNA is TGTGCCAGCAGCTTAGAATTCAATCAGCCCCAGCATTTT. Looking up the rest from reference TRBV11-3 and TRBJ1-5 gives the full variable domain: EAGVVQSPRYKIIEKKQPVAFWCNPISGHNTLYWYLQNLGQGPELLIRYENEEAVDDSQLPKDRFSAERLKGVDSTLKIQPAELGDSAVYLCASSLEFNQPQHFGDGTRLSIL.

V is TRBV2 and J is TRBJ2-3; TRBD2 matches 7 bases. CDR1 is SNHLY and CDR2 is FYNNEI in the germline V gene. The CDR3 runs 14 residues. V was clipped by 11 bases and J by 6 bases; unmatched bases: 14. The CDR3 reads CAGRSAAGDDTQYF. In nucleotides, the CDR3 is TGTGCCGGGAGGAGTGCCGCGGGGGACGATACGCAGTATTTT.

This chain links TRBV28 with TRBJ1-2, with TRBD1 identical over 10 bases. The CDR3 runs 14 residues. Germline CDR1 MDHEN, CDR2 SYDVKM. Germline trimming cut 4 bases from V and 14 bases from J; bases unmatched to any gene: 13. The CDR3 loop reads CASSSDGTGAFDTF. CDR3 in DNA: TGTGCCAGCAGTTCGGACGGGACAGGGGCATTTGATACCTTC.

This chain joins TRBV6-6 and TRBJ2-1; weak D call: TRBD1 (5 bases). Trimming took 8 bases from V and 3 from J, leaving 8 bases between them. This CDR3 contains 12 residues. Germline CDR1 reads MNHNY; CDR2 reads SVGAGI (reference sequence). CDR3 in amino acids: CASEDSYNEQFF. CDR3 bases: TGTGCCAGCGAAGACAGCTACAATGAGCAGTTCTTC.

V gene TRBV27 combines with J gene TRBJ2-4; D might be TRBD1 or TRBD2, each matching 6 bases. The germline V gene has CDR1 MNHEY and CDR2 SMNVEV (reference sequence). Trimming stripped 2 bases from V and 0 bases from J, with 11 bases between. The CDR3 runs to 16 residues. The CDR3 DNA reads as TGTGCCAGCAGTTTAGAGGGGGGATTAGCCAAAAACATTCAGTACTTC. Protein: CASSLEGGLAKNIQYF.

This clone showed up just once. The gene calls are TRBV18 and TRBJ2-3; TRBD2 agrees at 12 bases. This CDR3 spans 15 amino acids. Unmatched junction bases numbered 1, after V lost 4 bases and J lost 2 bases. Germline V lookup: CDR1 KGHSH, CDR2 LQKENI. CDR3 sequence (DNA): TGTGCCAGCTCACGACTAGCGGGAGACACAGATACGCAGTATTTT. Translated: CASSRLAGDTDTQYF.

The V and J genes are TRBV19 and TRBJ2-1; 8 bases are a match to TRBD2. The V gene end was trimmed by 6 bases and the J gene end by 1 base; junction bases not matched to a gene: 8. This CDR3 comprises 16 residues. Per germline, CDR1 LNHDA and CDR2 SQIVND (reference sequence). CDR3 protein: CASRAGSGKSYNEQFF. The DNA of the CDR3 is TGTGCCAGTAGGGCAGGTAGCGGGAAGTCCTACAATGAGCAGTTCTTC.

This clone was recorded only once. The rearrangement joins TRBV27 to TRBJ2-3; D perhaps matches TRBD2 (6 bases). From germline, CDR1 is MNHEY and CDR2 SMNVEV (reference sequence). Trimming shortened V by 2 bases and J by 3 bases, and 18 bases separated the two germline ends. The CDR3 is 17 amino acids. The CDR3 loop reads CASSLVYPGEVTDTQYF. The CDR3 nucleotides read TGTGCCAGCAGTTTAGTTTATCCGGGAGAGGTAACAGATACGCAGTATTTT.